Below are 25 T cell receptor beta chains sequenced from a single sample in a study of PD-L1 blockade in urothelial cancer. Documented time point: pretreatment peripheral blood. The table came from immunoSEQ multiplex PCR; TCRdb's copy has only in-frame clones and leaves some out. Here the sample spans just under 50,000 clones, 84% being singletons. The sequences come from PBMCs, collected around atezolizumab (anti-PD-L1) treatment. The receptors were gathered from a man in his 70s with urothelial cancer.

V and J are TRBV25-1 and TRBJ2-3; D gene unclear. The length of the CDR3 is 17 residues. V lost 2 bases to trimming and J lost 4 bases, with 19 bases between them. Per germline, CDR1 MGHDK and CDR2 SYGVNS. The CDR3 nucleotides read TGTGCCAGCAGTGAACCCCGCATCCAGCTAGGTCCAGATACGCAGTATTTT. This codes for CASSEPRIQLGPDTQYF.

This chain connects TRBV18 to TRBJ2-2; 11 nucleotides match TRBD1. Germline CDR1 is KGHSH and CDR2 is LQKENI. V lost 8 bases and J lost 5; bases outside the gene matches: 1. CDR3 size: 13 residues. The chain's CDR3 is CASRDRGTGELFF. The CDR3 DNA reads as TGTGCCAGCCGGGACAGGGGGACCGGGGAGCTGTTTTTT.

The chain links TRBV5-1 to TRBJ2-5, with D maybe TRBD2 (5 bases). V lost 4 bases, J lost 1 base, and 14 bases lay in between. Germline values: CDR1 SGHRS, CDR2 YFSETQ. The CDR3 is 15 residues long. The CDR3 DNA is TGCGCCAGCAGCCCCGCGGCGGGCCGCCAAGAGACCCAGTACTTC. Its translation is CASSPAAGRQETQYF. The full variable domain, rest sourced from reference TRBV5-1 and TRBJ2-5, is KAGVTQTPRYLIKTRGQQVTLSCSPISGHRSVSWYQQTPGQGLQFLFEYFSETQRNKGNFPGRFSGRQFSNSRSEMNVSTLELGDSALYLCASSPAAGRQETQYFGPGTRLLVL.

The CDR3 here is CASRGQGNSPLHF. CDR3 in DNA: TGTGCCAGCAGGGGACAGGGGAATTCACCCCTCCACTTT. The chain links TRBV6-5 to TRBJ1-6; 10 bases agree with TRBD1. Germline assignment: CDR1 MNHEY and CDR2 SVGAGI. V dropped 6 bases and J dropped 7; count of bases not matched to a gene: 0. CDR3 length equals 13 residues.

The V and J genes are TRBV29-1 and TRBJ2-1; TRBD2 aligns across 8 bases. V shed 5 bases and J 8 bases; nucleotides not matched to a gene: 5. The germline V gene encodes CDR1 SQVTM and CDR2 ANQGSEA. CDR3 length: 12 residues. CDR3 nucleotides: TGCAGCGTTCGGACTAGCTTCCATGAGCAGTTCTTC. Encoded protein: CSVRTSFHEQFF.

This clone was detected once. The chain links TRBV27 to TRBJ2-2; 11 bases map to TRBD2. CDR1 and CDR2 (germline): MNHEY, SMNVEV (reference sequence). This CDR3 is built from 18 residues. J lost 8 bases, V lost 4 bases, and 15 bases had no gene match. The DNA of the CDR3 is TGTGCCAGCAGTTCGCACCTAATAGCGGGAGGGCCAAGTGGGGAGCTGTTTTTT. This codes for CASSSHLIAGGPSGELFF.

This rearrangement joins TRBV28 to TRBJ2-5; maybe TRBD2 (6 bases). With 2 bases removed from V and 7 bases from J, the gap between germline ends came to 11 bases. Germline loops: CDR1 MDHEN, CDR2 SYDVKM. CDR3 length: 13 residues. CDR3 in DNA: TGTGCCAGCAGTTTAAGCCGGGGAGGGACCCAGTACTTC. This translates into CASSLSRGGTQYF.

This clone was seen only once. The chain links TRBV4-3 to TRBJ1-2, with 9 bases identical to TRBD1. The CDR3 contains 15 residues. The germline gives CDR1 LGHNA, CDR2 YSLEER. With V trimmed by 3 bases and J by 4 bases, 6 bases remained unmatched. CDR3 in DNA: TGCGCCAGCAGCCAGAGCGGGACAGGGACCTATGGCTACACCTTC. It codes for CASSQSGTGTYGYTF.

This clone was recorded once. The rearrangement joins TRBV18 to TRBJ1-5; D is ambiguous. Trimming pared 3 bases from V and 4 bases from J, leaving 7 bases between. The CDR3 is 13 residues long. Germline V CDR1 and CDR2: KGHSH, LQKENI. CDR3 DNA: TGTGCCAGCTCACCTTCGGGGAATCAGCCCCAGCATTTT. It codes for CASSPSGNQPQHF.

The rearrangement links TRBV25-1 to TRBJ1-4; 9 positions match TRBD1. In germline, CDR1 is MGHDK, CDR2 SYGVNS. This CDR3 is 15 amino acids long. After removal of 5 bases from V and 4 bases from J, the junction contained 5 bases not matched to a gene. CDR3 in amino acids: CASSKQGAGNEKLFF. In DNA, the CDR3 is TGTGCCAGCAGTAAACAGGGGGCGGGTAATGAAAAACTGTTTTTT. The whole variable domain, filled in from reference TRBV25-1 and TRBJ1-4, reads EADIYQTPRYLVIGTGKKITLECSQTMGHDKMYWYQQDPGMELHLIHYSYGVNSTEKGDLSSESTVSRIRTEHFPLTLESARPSHTSQYLCASSKQGAGNEKLFFGSGTQLSVL.

This rearrangement joins TRBV21-1 to TRBJ1-5; the table's D gene call, TRBD1, was not cross checked with the DNA. TRBV21-1 is classified as a pseudogene. This CDR3 has 15 residues. The CDR3 sequence is CASSKETDSNQPQHF. The CDR3 nucleotides are TGTGCCAGCAGCAAAGAGACAGATAGCAATCAGCCCCAGCATTTT.

This sequence joins TRBV2 and TRBJ1-3; no reliable D call. The CDR3 covers 15 residues. CDR1 SNHLY and CDR2 FYNNEI come from the germline V gene. V was clipped by 3 bases and J by 0 bases, with 9 bases between them. The CDR3 spells CASSDKRSSGNTIYF. The CDR3 coding sequence is TGTGCCAGCAGTGATAAAAGGAGCTCTGGAAACACCATATATTTT.

The chain recombines TRBV27 with TRBJ2-7; no clear D. With 5 bases removed from V and 1 base from J, the gap between germline ends came to 12 bases. Germline V gene data show CDR1 as MNHEY and CDR2 as SMNVEV (reference sequence). The length of the CDR3 is 14 residues. CDR3 in DNA: TGTGCCAGCAGTCCGACCAGGCCATCCTACGAGCAGTACTTC. Its translation: CASSPTRPSYEQYF.

The chain joins TRBV19 to TRBJ1-2, with D possibly matching TRBD1 (5 bases). Looked up from germline, CDR1 is LNHDA and CDR2 is SQIVND (reference sequence). CDR3 length: 14 amino acids. V was shortened by 4 bases and J by 4 bases, with 13 bases between the two germline ends. The CDR3 protein is CASSKTALSYGYTF. Written as DNA, the CDR3 is TGTGCCAGTAGTAAGACAGCTTTGAGCTATGGCTACACCTTC.

J is TRBJ1-5 and V is TRBV5-1; possibly TRBD1 for D (6 bases). Trimming removed 2 bases from V and 2 bases from J, with 17 bases in between. From germline, CDR1 is SGHRS and CDR2 YFSETQ. The CDR3 is 17 residues long. CDR3 DNA sequence: TGCGCCAGCAGCTTTGGAGTCGCAGGGGTAGGCAATCAGCCCCAGCATTTT. Translation: CASSFGVAGVGNQPQHF.

V usage is TRBV7-2 and J usage is TRBJ1-2; 11 bases map to TRBD1. Trimming cost V 4 bases and J 8 bases; bases outside gene matches: 9. Germline CDR1 reads SGHTA; CDR2 reads FQGNSA. The CDR3 totals 15 residues. The CDR3 is CASSSSRTGGGGYTF. CDR3 in DNA: TGTGCCAGCAGCTCCTCCCGGACAGGGGGCGGAGGCTACACCTTC.

The chain recombines TRBV28 with TRBJ1-1; no clear D. Germline-derived CDR1 and CDR2 are MDHEN and SYDVKM. CDR3 length: 17 residues. With 7 bases removed from V and 7 bases from J, the gap between germline ends came to 28 bases. CDR3 protein: CASIEAIPRIVGREAFF. CDR3 coding DNA: TGTGCCAGCATAGAAGCGATCCCGAGAATCGTAGGTCGTGAAGCTTTCTTT.

In its sample, this clone was seen a few times. The J gene is TRBJ2-1, the V gene TRBV11-2; TRBD1 agrees at 7 bases. The CDR3 has 12 residues. J was trimmed by 4 bases and V by 8 bases; bases with no gene match: 2. Germline V CDR1 and CDR2: SGHAT, FQNNGV. The chain's CDR3 is CASQQGYNEQFF. DNA for the CDR3: TGTGCCAGCCAACAGGGGTACAATGAGCAGTTCTTC.

The CDR3 reads CASSLLGSGVGNQPQHF. DNA for the CDR3: TGTGCCAGCAGTTTACTTGGAAGCGGGGTCGGCAATCAGCCCCAGCATTTT. The gene calls are TRBV28 and TRBJ1-5; D gene ambiguous. The germline gives CDR1 MDHEN, CDR2 SYDVKM. V was clipped by 2 bases and J by 2 bases, with 16 bases between them. The CDR3 runs to 17 residues.

This chain connects TRBV28 to TRBJ2-1; the match to TRBD2 covers 8 bases. The CDR3 has 12 amino acids. From germline, CDR1 is MDHEN and CDR2 SYDVKM. V lost 5 bases to trimming and J lost 14 bases; unmatched junction nucleotides: 8. The CDR3 region is CASSPSGTSKFF. CDR3 DNA sequence: TGTGCCAGCAGTCCCTCCGGGACTAGTAAGTTCTTC. Combining the CDR3 with reference TRBV28 and TRBJ2-1 gives the whole variable domain DVKVTQSSRYLVKRTGEKVFLECVQDMDHENMFWYRQDPGLGLRLIYFSYDVKMKEKGDIPEGYSVSREKKERFSLILESASTNQTSMYLCASSPSGTSKFFGPGTRLTVL.

This chain uses TRBV28 with TRBJ2-1; 9 bases map to TRBD2. This CDR3 is 15 amino acids long. Looked up from germline, CDR1 is MDHEN and CDR2 is SYDVKM. V lost 5 bases, J lost 6 bases, and 8 bases stayed unmatched. CDR3: CASSRSSGTVNEQFF. In nucleotides, the CDR3 is TGTGCCAGCAGTAGATCTAGCGGGACCGTCAATGAGCAGTTCTTC.

The chain joins TRBV4-3 to TRBJ1-6; a weak D match, TRBD1 (5 bases). Trimming shortened V by 0 bases and J by 7 bases, and 13 bases separated the two germline ends. This CDR3 is 16 amino acids long. Germline assignment: CDR1 LGHNA and CDR2 YSLEER. CDR3 sequence (DNA): TGCGCCAGCAGCCAAGATCCGGTAGGGGCCAATTCACCCCTCCACTTT. It yields the protein CASSQDPVGANSPLHF.

This clone showed up just a few times. The rearrangement links TRBV7-8 to TRBJ2-5; 7 bases agree with TRBD2. The CDR3 extends over 17 amino acids. The germline V gene encodes CDR1 SGHVS and CDR2 FQNEAQ. The V and J ends lost 1 base and 5 bases, in that order; junction bases with no gene match: 13. The CDR3 nucleotides are TGTGCCAGCAGCTTAGGGGGCGGCGCGGGAGATCGGGAGACCCAGTACTTC. It encodes CASSLGGGAGDRETQYF.

The chain is built from TRBV11-2 and TRBJ2-2, with 8 bases matching TRBD1. The CDR3 consists of 15 residues. Germline CDR1 reads SGHAT; CDR2 reads FQNNGV. V was clipped by 1 base and J by 5 bases; unmatched bases: 3. The CDR3 loop is CASSLGTGNTGELFF. The CDR3 DNA reads TGTGCCAGCAGCTTAGGGACAGGGAATACCGGGGAGCTGTTTTTT.

The chain links TRBV7-2 to TRBJ1-1; 11 nucleotides align to TRBD1. Germline V gives CDR1 SGHTA, CDR2 FQGNSA. The CDR3 extends over 16 amino acids. V shed 4 bases, J shed 6 bases, and the junction held 10 bases outside the gene matches. CDR3 bases: TGTGCCAGCAGCTCCCCCGAGGGGACAGGGGGTCCTGAAGCTTTCTTT. It codes for CASSSPEGTGGPEAFF.